This T cell receptor (beta chain) was identified during a study of blood T cell repertoires in COVID-19. The wider study: Samples representing acute and convalescent COVID-19 were sourced from the United States, Italy and Spain. Sources were T cells, B-cell-depleted T cells, or PBMCs; the material itself was cDNA or gDNA.

As originally analysed: How many nucleated cells were present was estimated from reference gene primer amplification. Produced via immunoSEQ multiplex PCR; TCRdb's table is partial and in-frame only. That table is the source of V, J and clone size, and D and trimming were worked out from the DNA. The sample records 150,000 to 200,000 clones, roughly nine tenths being singletons. Recruited during active infection, patients (from Seattle) were subsequently followed longitudinally. Sequenced input: peripheral blood. The clonotype was recovered from a woman in her fifties or sixties with COVID-19, enrolled during active disease.

CDR3 in amino acids: CASSKTGIHGYGYTF. In nucleotides, the CDR3 is TGTGCCAGCAGCAAAACAGGGATTCATGGCTATGGCTACACCTTC. V is TRBV25-1 and J is TRBJ1-2; TRBD1 is a possible D gene (6 bases). The CDR3 consists of 15 residues. Trimming cost V 6 bases and J 4 bases, with 18 bases left between them. Germline loops: CDR1 MGHDK, CDR2 SYGVNS.